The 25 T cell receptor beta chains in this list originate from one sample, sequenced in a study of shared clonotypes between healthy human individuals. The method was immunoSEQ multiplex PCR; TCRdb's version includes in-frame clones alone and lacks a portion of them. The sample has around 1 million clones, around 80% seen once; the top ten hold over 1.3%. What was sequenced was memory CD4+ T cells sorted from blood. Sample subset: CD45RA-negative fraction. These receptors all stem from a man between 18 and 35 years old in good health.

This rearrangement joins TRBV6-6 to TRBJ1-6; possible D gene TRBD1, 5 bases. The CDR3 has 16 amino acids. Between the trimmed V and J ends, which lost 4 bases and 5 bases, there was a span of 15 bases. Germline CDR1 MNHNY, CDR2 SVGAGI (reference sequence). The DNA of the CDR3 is TGTGCCAGCAGTTCCCTGGACACCCAAAATAATTCACCCCTCCACTTT. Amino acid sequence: CASSSLDTQNNSPLHF.

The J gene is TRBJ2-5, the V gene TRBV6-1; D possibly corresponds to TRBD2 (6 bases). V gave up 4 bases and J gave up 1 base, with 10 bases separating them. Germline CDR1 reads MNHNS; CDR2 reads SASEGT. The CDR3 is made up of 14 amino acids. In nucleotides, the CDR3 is TGTGCCAGCAGTGCGGGGACTTCCCAAGAGACCCAGTACTTC. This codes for CASSAGTSQETQYF.

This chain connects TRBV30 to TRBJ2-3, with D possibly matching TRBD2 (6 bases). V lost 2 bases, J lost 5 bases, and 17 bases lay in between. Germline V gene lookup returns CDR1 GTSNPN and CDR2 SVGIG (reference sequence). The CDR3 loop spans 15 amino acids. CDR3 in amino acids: CAWSFWAGSGDTQYF. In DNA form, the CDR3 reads TGTGCCTGGAGTTTTTGGGCGGGATCGGGAGATACGCAGTATTTT.

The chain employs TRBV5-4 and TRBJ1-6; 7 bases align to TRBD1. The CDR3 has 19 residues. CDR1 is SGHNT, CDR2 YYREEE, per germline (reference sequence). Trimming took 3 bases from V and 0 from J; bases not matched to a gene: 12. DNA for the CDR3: TGTGCCAGCAGCTATACGACAGGGATTGGGAGCTCCTATAATTCACCCCTCCACTTT. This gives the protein CASSYTTGIGSSYNSPLHF.

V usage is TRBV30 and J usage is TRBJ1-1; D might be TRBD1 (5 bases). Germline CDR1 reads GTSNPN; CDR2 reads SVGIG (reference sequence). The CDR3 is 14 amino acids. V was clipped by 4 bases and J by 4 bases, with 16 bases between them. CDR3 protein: CAWIDPGLSTEAFF. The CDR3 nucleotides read TGTGCCTGGATTGACCCGGGACTGAGCACTGAAGCTTTCTTT.

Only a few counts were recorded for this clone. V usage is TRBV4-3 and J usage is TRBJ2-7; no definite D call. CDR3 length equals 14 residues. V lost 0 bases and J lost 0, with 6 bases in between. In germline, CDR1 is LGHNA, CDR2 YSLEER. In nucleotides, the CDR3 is TGCGCCAGCAGCCAAGATCACTTCTCCTACGAGCAGTACTTC. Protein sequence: CASSQDHFSYEQYF.

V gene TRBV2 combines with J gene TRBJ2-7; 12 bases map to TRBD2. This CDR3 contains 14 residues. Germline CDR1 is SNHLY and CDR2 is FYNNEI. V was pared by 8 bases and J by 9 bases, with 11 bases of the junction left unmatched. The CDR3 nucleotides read TGTGCCAGCGAACTAGCGGGGGGATCTAACGGGCAGTACTTC. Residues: CASELAGGSNGQYF.

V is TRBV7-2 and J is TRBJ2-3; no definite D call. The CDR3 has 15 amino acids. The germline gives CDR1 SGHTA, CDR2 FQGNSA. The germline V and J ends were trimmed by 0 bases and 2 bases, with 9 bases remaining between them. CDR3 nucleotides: TGTGCCAGCAGCTTAGCGCGGCTAACCACAGATACGCAGTATTTT. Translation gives CASSLARLTTDTQYF.

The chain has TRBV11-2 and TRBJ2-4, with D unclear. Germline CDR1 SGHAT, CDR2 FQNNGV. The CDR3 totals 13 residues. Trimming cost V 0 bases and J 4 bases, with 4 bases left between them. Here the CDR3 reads CASSLDLKNIQYF. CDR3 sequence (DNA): TGTGCCAGCAGCTTAGATCTTAAAAACATTCAGTACTTC.

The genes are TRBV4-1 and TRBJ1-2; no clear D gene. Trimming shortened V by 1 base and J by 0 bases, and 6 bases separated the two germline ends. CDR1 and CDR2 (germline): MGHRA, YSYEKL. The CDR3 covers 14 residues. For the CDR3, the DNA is TGCGCCAGCAGCCAAGCTGGGCCTAACTATGGCTACACCTTC. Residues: CASSQAGPNYGYTF.

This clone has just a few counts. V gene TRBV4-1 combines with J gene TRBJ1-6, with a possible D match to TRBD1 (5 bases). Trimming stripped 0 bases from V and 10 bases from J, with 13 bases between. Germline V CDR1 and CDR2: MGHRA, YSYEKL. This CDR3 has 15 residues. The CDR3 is CASSQDGGARSPLHF. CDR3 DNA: TGCGCCAGCAGCCAAGATGGAGGGGCACGATCACCCCTCCACTTT.

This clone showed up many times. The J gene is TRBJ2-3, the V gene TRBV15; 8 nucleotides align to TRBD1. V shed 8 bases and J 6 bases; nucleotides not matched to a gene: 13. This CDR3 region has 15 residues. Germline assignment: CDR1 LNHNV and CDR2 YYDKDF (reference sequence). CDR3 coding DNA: TGTGCCACCGGCCCGGGCAGGGGGCCCTGGGATACGCAGTATTTT. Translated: CATGPGRGPWDTQYF.

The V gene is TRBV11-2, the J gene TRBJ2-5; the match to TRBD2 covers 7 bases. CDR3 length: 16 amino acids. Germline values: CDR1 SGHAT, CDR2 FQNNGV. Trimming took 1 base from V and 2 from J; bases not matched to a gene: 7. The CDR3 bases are TGTGCCAGCAGCTTAGTGGTTCTAGCGGAACAAGAGACCCAGTACTTC. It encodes CASSLVVLAEQETQYF. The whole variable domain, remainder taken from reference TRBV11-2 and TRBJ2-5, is EAGVAQSPRYKIIEKRQSVAFWCNPISGHATLYWYQQILGQGPKLLIQFQNNGVVDDSQLPKDRFSAERLKGVDSTLKIQPAKLEDSAVYLCASSLVVLAEQETQYFGPGTRLLVL.

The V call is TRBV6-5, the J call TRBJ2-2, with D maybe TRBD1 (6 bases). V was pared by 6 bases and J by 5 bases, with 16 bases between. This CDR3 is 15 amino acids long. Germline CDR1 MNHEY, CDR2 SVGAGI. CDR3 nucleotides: TGTGCCAGCAGGAGAACAGGGAGTGGGACCGGGGAGCTGTTTTTT. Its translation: CASRRTGSGTGELFF.

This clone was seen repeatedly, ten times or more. The CDR3 DNA reads TGTGCCAGCAGCGCGGCTAACAGGGGGAATGAGCAGTTCTTC. Protein sequence: CASSAANRGNEQFF. The chain is built from TRBV9 and TRBJ2-1; 8 bases are shared with TRBD1. The CDR3 has 14 residues. Germline values: CDR1 SGDLS, CDR2 YYNGEE. Unmatched junction bases numbered 6, after V lost 3 bases and J lost 7 bases. The entire variable domain, with the rest obtained from reference TRBV9 and TRBJ2-1, is as follows: DSGVTQTPKHLITATGQRVTLRCSPRSGDLSVYWYQQSLDQGLQFLIQYYNGEERAKGNILERFSAQQFPDLHSELNLSSLELGDSALYFCASSAANRGNEQFFGPGTRLTVL.

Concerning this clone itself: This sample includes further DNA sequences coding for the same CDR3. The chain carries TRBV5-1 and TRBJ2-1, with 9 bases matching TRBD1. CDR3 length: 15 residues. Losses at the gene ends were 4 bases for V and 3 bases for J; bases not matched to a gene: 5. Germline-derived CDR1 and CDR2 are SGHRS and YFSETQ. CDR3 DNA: TGCGCCAGCAGCCCAGGGACAGGGATCTACAATGAGCAGTTCTTC. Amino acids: CASSPGTGIYNEQFF.

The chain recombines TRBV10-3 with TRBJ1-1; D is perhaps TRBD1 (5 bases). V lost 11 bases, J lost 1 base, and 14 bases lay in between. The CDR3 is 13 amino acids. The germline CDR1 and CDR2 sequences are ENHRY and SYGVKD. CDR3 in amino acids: CAASRAGNTEAFF. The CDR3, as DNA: TGTGCCGCCTCCAGGGCAGGGAACACTGAAGCTTTCTTT.

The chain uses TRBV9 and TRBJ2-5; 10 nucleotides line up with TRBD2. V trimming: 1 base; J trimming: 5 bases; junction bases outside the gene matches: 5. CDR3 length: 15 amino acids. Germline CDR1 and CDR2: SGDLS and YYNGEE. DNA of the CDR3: TGTGCCAGCAGCGTAAGCGGGGGGGCCTGGGAGACCCAGTACTTC. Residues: CASSVSGGAWETQYF.

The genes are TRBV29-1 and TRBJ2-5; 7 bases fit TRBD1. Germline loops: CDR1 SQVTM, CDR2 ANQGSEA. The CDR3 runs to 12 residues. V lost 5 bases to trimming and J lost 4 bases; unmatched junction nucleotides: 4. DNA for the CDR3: TGCAGCGTTACAGGACAGGTAGAGACCCAGTACTTC. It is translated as CSVTGQVETQYF.

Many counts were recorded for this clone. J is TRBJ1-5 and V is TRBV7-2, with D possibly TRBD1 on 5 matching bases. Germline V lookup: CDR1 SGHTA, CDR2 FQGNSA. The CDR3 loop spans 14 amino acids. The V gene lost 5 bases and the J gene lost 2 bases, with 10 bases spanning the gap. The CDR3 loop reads CASSRRGGNQPQHF. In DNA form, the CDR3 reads TGTGCCAGCAGCCGCCGAGGGGGCAATCAGCCCCAGCATTTT.

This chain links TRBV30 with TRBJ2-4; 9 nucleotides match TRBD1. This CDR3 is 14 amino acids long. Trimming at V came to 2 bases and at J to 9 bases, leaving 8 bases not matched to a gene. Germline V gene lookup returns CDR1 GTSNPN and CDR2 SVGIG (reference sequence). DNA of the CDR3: TGTGCCTGGAGTACTGGGACAGGGAGGAGCATTCAGTACTTC. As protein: CAWSTGTGRSIQYF. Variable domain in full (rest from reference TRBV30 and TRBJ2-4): SQTIHQWPATLVQPVGSPLSLECTVEGTSNPNLYWYRQAAGRGLQLLFYSVGIGQISSEVPQNLSASRPQDRQFILSSKKLLLSDSGFYLCAWSTGTGRSIQYFGAGTRLSVL.

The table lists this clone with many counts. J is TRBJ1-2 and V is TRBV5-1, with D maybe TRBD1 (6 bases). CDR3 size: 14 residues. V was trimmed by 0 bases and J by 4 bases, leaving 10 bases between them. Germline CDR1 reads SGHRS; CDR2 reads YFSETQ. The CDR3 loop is CASSLAQGSYGYTF. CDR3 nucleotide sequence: TGCGCCAGCAGCTTGGCTCAGGGGTCCTATGGCTACACCTTC.

The CDR3 loop reads CASSPYPPGTRILWTEAFF. The CDR3 DNA is TGCGCCAGCAGCCCTTACCCGCCCGGGACGCGGATATTATGGACTGAAGCTTTCTTT. V is TRBV5-1 and J is TRBJ1-1; a possible D gene is TRBD1 (5 bases). The V gene lost 4 bases and the J gene lost 5 bases, with 30 bases spanning the gap. The CDR3 has 19 residues. The germline gives CDR1 SGHRS, CDR2 YFSETQ.

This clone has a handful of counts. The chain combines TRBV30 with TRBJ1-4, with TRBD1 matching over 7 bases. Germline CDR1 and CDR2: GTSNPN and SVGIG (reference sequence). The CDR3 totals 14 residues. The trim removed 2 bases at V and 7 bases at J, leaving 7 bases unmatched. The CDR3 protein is CAWSQGGRGEKLFF. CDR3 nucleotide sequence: TGTGCCTGGAGTCAGGGGGGTAGAGGTGAAAAACTGTTTTTT.

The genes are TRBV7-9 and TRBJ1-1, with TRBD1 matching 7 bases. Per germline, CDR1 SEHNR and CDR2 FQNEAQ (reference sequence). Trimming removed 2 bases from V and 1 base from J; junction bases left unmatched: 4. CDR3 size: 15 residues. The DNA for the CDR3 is TGTGCCAGCAGCTTATCCCGGACAGGGAACACTGAAGCTTTCTTT. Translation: CASSLSRTGNTEAFF.